What follows is one T cell receptor beta chain and its context. Its matching antigen is unknown. These data belong to a study of T cell responses to AZD1222 COVID-19 vaccine. General observations from the study: Variant regions that are unmutated are reportedly the target of nearly half of spike-specific TCRs. Most donors were white British and more were female, and clonal diversity was possibly underestimated. With two AZD1222 doses given, Spike-specific TCR breadth and depth both rose.

Libraries were prepared by immunoSEQ multiplex PCR; TCRdb keeps only in-frame clonotypes and omits some of them. The sample carries 190,000 or so clones, roughly nine tenths recorded once. V shed 3 bases and J shed 6 bases, with 9 bases lying between them. CDR1 is SNHLY and CDR2 is FYNNEI in the germline V gene. This CDR3 comprises 14 residues. The sample consisted of peripheral blood, taken 28 days after the second AZD1222 dose. The chain has TRBV2 and TRBJ1-6; a possible D gene is TRBD1 (6 bases). This clonotype was sampled from an adult who received the AZD1222 COVID-19 vaccine. CDR3 DNA sequence: TGTGCCAGCAGTGAGGACAGCTTTAATTCACCCCTCCACTTT. The encoded protein is CASSEDSFNSPLHF.